A single sample gave rise to the 2 T cell receptor beta chains below, sequenced in a study of blood T cell repertoires in COVID-19. Some clones are missing from TCRdb's copy, which holds only in-frame ones; the method was immunoSEQ multiplex PCR. The sample yields around 41,000 clones, approximately 82% seen once. Input material: peripheral blood. Every receptor here comes from a woman aged 80 or over with acute or convalescent COVID-19.

This clone was observed a few times. The rearrangement links TRBV12-3 or TRBV12-4 to TRBJ1-2; D remains unclear. CDR3 length: 13 residues. The ends were cut back, 5 bases at V and 4 bases at J, with 11 bases in the middle. For the CDR3, the DNA is TGTGCCAGCAGTCCAGCGGGCGGCTATGGCTACACCTTC. It is translated as CASSPAGGYGYTF.

The rearrangement uses TRBV5-3 and TRBJ2-6; D is uncertain. TRBV5-3 is annotated as an ORF whose role is uncertain. Between the trimmed V and J ends, which lost 1 base and 0 bases, there was a span of 8 bases. This CDR3 spans 16 amino acids. The DNA for the CDR3 is TGTGCCAGAAGCTTGTCCCTAGGCTCTGGGGCCAACGTCCTGACTTTC. Its protein product is CARSLSLGSGANVLTF.